These 22 T cell receptor beta chains originate from one sample sequenced in a study of blood T cell repertoires in COVID-19. Profiling relied on immunoSEQ multiplex PCR, and the TCRdb table lists in-frame clones only, not all of them. Here the sample spans some 190,000 clones, about 88% being singletons. Sequencing was carried out using PBMCs or T cells enriched from blood (not recorded which). The receptors shown here come from a woman aged 40 to 50 in a cohort exposed to, infected with or recovered from COVID-19 (not recorded which).

The genes are TRBV4-1 and TRBJ2-7, with D maybe TRBD1 (6 bases). Trimming stripped 1 base from V and 6 bases from J, with 16 bases between. CDR1 and CDR2 from the germline V gene are MGHRA and YSYEKL. The CDR3 runs to 15 residues. DNA of the CDR3: TGCGCCAGCAGCCAAGCGCACAGGGTGGGGATCGAGCAGTACTTC. Translated: CASSQAHRVGIEQYF.

The chain is built from TRBV13 and TRBJ2-3; TRBD2 matches at 7 bases. Per the germline V gene, CDR1 is PRHDT and CDR2 is FYEKMQ (reference sequence). The CDR3 is 16 residues long. The trim removed 4 bases at V and 1 base at J, leaving 8 bases unmatched. The CDR3 region has the DNA TGTGCCAGCAGCTCCGGGAGTACTAGCGGCACAGATACGCAGTATTTT. Amino acids: CASSSGSTSGTDTQYF. Together with reference TRBV13 and TRBJ2-3, the CDR3 gives the full variable domain: AAGVIQSPRHLIKEKRETATLKCYPIPRHDTVYWYQQGPGQDPQFLISFYEKMQSDKGSIPDRFSAQQFSDYHSELNMSSLELGDSALYFCASSSGSTSGTDTQYFGPGTRLTVL.

This clone showed up just once. CDR3 coding DNA: TGTGCCAGCGCGACAGGGCCCTCGTACACCATATATTTT. Its protein is CASATGPSYTIYF. The chain combines TRBV2 with TRBJ1-3; 7 bases are shared with TRBD1. Germline V gene data show CDR1 as SNHLY and CDR2 as FYNNEI. The CDR3 spans 13 residues. Trimming at V came to 8 bases and at J to 8 bases, leaving 9 bases not matched to a gene.

The chain is built from TRBV10-2 and TRBJ2-1; 10 bases agree with TRBD2. The CDR3 loop spans 14 amino acids. CDR1 and CDR2 from the germline V gene are WSHSY and SAAADI. The V and J ends lost 4 bases and 7 bases, in that order; junction bases with no gene match: 4. CDR3 in amino acids: CASSGTSGSNEQFF. The CDR3 DNA reads as TGCGCCAGCAGTGGGACTAGCGGTTCAAATGAGCAGTTCTTC.

V and J are TRBV10-2 and TRBJ1-1; D is ambiguous. In germline, CDR1 is WSHSY, CDR2 SAAADI. CDR3 size: 15 residues. V was shortened by 0 bases and J by 0 bases, with 8 bases between the two germline ends. As DNA, the CDR3 is TGCGCCAGCAGTGAGTCGAGACGGGTGAACACTGAAGCTTTCTTT. Its translation: CASSESRRVNTEAFF.

The gene calls are TRBV29-1 and TRBJ2-3, with D unresolved. With 7 bases removed from V and 3 bases from J, the gap between germline ends came to 17 bases. The length of the CDR3 is 14 residues. Germline V lookup: CDR1 SQVTM, CDR2 ANQGSEA. The CDR3 region has the DNA TGCAGCGCCTACTGGCGTAGCCCTACAGATACGCAGTATTTT. Amino acid sequence: CSAYWRSPTDTQYF.

The chain couples TRBV5-4 to TRBJ2-1; weak D call: TRBD1 (5 bases). Per the germline V gene, CDR1 is SGHNT and CDR2 is YYREEE (reference sequence). Trimming took off 3 bases at V and 0 bases at J, with 13 bases between the two ends. CDR3 size: 16 residues. In DNA form, the CDR3 reads TGTGCCAGCAGCTCTGCCCAGGGAAGCTCCTACAATGAGCAGTTCTTC. It is translated as CASSSAQGSSYNEQFF.

V and J are TRBV27 and TRBJ2-7; D gene uncertain. V was pared by 3 bases and J by 0 bases, with 6 bases between. The CDR3 has 13 amino acids. Germline values: CDR1 MNHEY, CDR2 SMNVEV (reference sequence). This chain's CDR3 is CASSFSSSYEQYF. The DNA for the CDR3 is TGTGCCAGCAGTTTCTCTAGCTCCTACGAGCAGTACTTC.

This clone has more than one count but fewer than ten. The V gene is TRBV11-3, the J gene TRBJ2-7, with 7 bases identical to TRBD2. Germline CDR1 reads SGHNT; CDR2 reads YENEEA. Unmatched junction bases numbered 12, after V lost 5 bases and J lost 5 bases. This CDR3 comprises 15 residues. The CDR3 nucleotides are TGTGCCAGCAGCCCGGGTTGGCCCGGGACTAACGAGCAGTACTTC. This sequence encodes CASSPGWPGTNEQYF.

This clone was seen only once. The rearrangement joins TRBV4-1 to TRBJ2-7; 9 bases are shared with TRBD1. In germline, CDR1 is MGHRA, CDR2 YSYEKL. The V and J ends lost 2 bases and 3 bases, in that order; junction bases with no gene match: 5. CDR3 length equals 15 residues. This CDR3 is CASSQFPGQGYEQYF. The CDR3 coding sequence is TGCGCCAGCAGCCAATTCCCGGGACAGGGCTACGAGCAGTACTTC.

Of note for this clone: The same CDR3 arises from other DNA sequences in this sample as well. The chain recombines TRBV5-1 with TRBJ1-1; maybe TRBD1 (5 bases). The CDR3 runs to 13 residues. Trimming removed 2 bases at V and 5 bases at J, with 10 bases between. Germline V gives CDR1 SGHRS, CDR2 YFSETQ. CDR3 protein: CASSFRGGTEAFF. The DNA of the CDR3 is TGCGCCAGCAGCTTTAGGGGCGGAACTGAAGCTTTCTTT.

The chain combines TRBV7-6 with TRBJ2-1, with 8 bases that match TRBD2. This CDR3 has 17 amino acids. The V gene's germline CDR1 is SGHVS and CDR2 FNYEAQ. V lost 4 bases and J lost 5; bases outside the gene matches: 13. The CDR3 DNA is TGTGCCAGCAGCTCCGCCGAGCGGGAGCGTTGGGACAATGAGCAGTTCTTC. Residues: CASSSAERERWDNEQFF.

V usage is TRBV3-1 (or the pseudogene TRBV3-2) and J usage is TRBJ2-1; 11 nucleotides line up with TRBD2. V trimming: 3 bases; J trimming: 6 bases; junction bases outside the gene matches: 4. CDR1 and CDR2 (germline): LGHDT, YNNKEL (reference sequence). This CDR3 spans 15 amino acids. The chain's CDR3 is CASSHPSGGINEQFF. The CDR3 DNA reads as TGTGCCAGCAGCCATCCTAGCGGGGGGATCAATGAGCAGTTCTTC.

The chain couples TRBV6-5 to TRBJ2-7, with 12 bases that match TRBD2. V gave up 7 bases and J gave up 5 bases; unmatched junction bases: 6. From germline, CDR1 is MNHEY and CDR2 SVGAGI. CDR3 length: 14 residues. The CDR3 loop reads CASTSSGGADEQYF. CDR3 in DNA: TGTGCCAGCACTTCTAGCGGGGGGGCTGACGAGCAGTACTTC.

The chain carries TRBV7-9 and TRBJ2-1, with 8 nucleotides matching TRBD2. Trimming took 2 bases from V and 7 from J; bases not matched to a gene: 10. In germline, CDR1 is SEHNR, CDR2 FQNEAQ (reference sequence). CDR3 length: 16 residues. The DNA of the CDR3 is TGTGCCAGCAGCTTATGGTACCGGGGGGGCTTAAATGAGCAGTTCTTC. Protein sequence: CASSLWYRGGLNEQFF.

The gene calls are TRBV29-1 and TRBJ2-2, with D perhaps TRBD1 (6 bases). The CDR3 length is 14 residues. V was shortened by 8 bases and J by 0 bases, with 13 bases between the two germline ends. Germline V gene data show CDR1 as SQVTM and CDR2 as ANQGSEA. The CDR3 sequence: CSYRTEANTGELFF. CDR3 nucleotides: TGCAGCTACCGGACAGAAGCGAACACCGGGGAGCTGTTTTTT.

The chain couples TRBV9 to TRBJ1-1; TRBD1 matches at 7 bases. Trimming removed 3 bases from V and 5 bases from J; junction bases left unmatched: 7. Germline V gene lookup returns CDR1 SGDLS and CDR2 YYNGEE. This CDR3 contains 14 residues. The chain's CDR3 is CASSAPGQTTEAFF. The CDR3 nucleotides are TGTGCCAGCAGCGCCCCGGGACAGACTACTGAAGCTTTCTTT.

The chain is built from TRBV7-2 and TRBJ2-5; maybe TRBD2 (5 bases). Germline V gives CDR1 SGHTA, CDR2 FQGNSA. The CDR3 length is 15 residues. V lost 0 bases and J 3 bases, leaving 11 bases between the germline ends. CDR3 DNA: TGTGCCAGCAGCTTAGCACTAGGGAAAAAAGAGACCCAGTACTTC. Its translation: CASSLALGKKETQYF.

The genes are TRBV27 and TRBJ1-1; possible D gene TRBD1, 5 bases. V lost 4 bases, J lost 8 bases, and 17 bases lay in between. Per germline, CDR1 MNHEY and CDR2 SMNVEV (reference sequence). The CDR3 has 14 residues. The CDR3: CASSWAGPAGEAFF. Here the CDR3 DNA reads TGTGCCAGCAGTTGGGCGGGGCCGGCAGGCGAAGCTTTCTTT.

This chain links TRBV7-6 with TRBJ1-5, with a tentative D call TRBD1 (5 bases). Per germline, CDR1 SGHVS and CDR2 FNYEAQ. The CDR3 loop spans 15 amino acids. With 2 bases removed from V and 5 bases from J, the gap between germline ends came to 13 bases. The CDR3 reads CASSLLVGVDQPQHF. The CDR3 DNA sequence: TGTGCCAGCAGCTTACTCGTAGGGGTCGATCAGCCCCAGCATTTT.

The chain has TRBV5-1 and TRBJ2-1; D uncertain. Trimming cost V 4 bases and J 4 bases, with 9 bases left between them. CDR3 length: 13 amino acids. In germline, CDR1 is SGHRS, CDR2 YFSETQ. CDR3 sequence reads: CASSLDGYNEQFF. The CDR3 nucleotides are TGCGCCAGCAGCCTGGACGGGTACAATGAGCAGTTCTTC.

V and J are TRBV5-6 and TRBJ1-5, with D unresolved. The CDR3 spans 15 residues. The V gene lost 1 base and the J gene lost 7 bases, with 15 bases spanning the gap. In germline, CDR1 is SGHDT, CDR2 YYEEEE. The CDR3 sequence is CASSLYGGLKQPQHF. Here the CDR3 DNA reads TGTGCCAGCAGCTTGTATGGCGGCTTGAAACAGCCCCAGCATTTT.